The 21 T cell receptor beta chains below come from one sample, sequenced in a study of T cells after posttransplantation cyclophosphamide (dated by TCRdb to about 2016). The method behind the library was the immunoSEQ multiplex PCR assay. TCRdb obtained this table from immuneACCESS and retained in-frame rearrangements with V and J assigned. These tables miss some clones; where compared with another copy, unresolved V genes account for less than half of the shortfall, and the remainder is unexplained. Here the sample has 18,000 or so clones; approximately 87% occur a single time. About 9.1% of the sample belongs to the ten largest clones. Sequencing was done on a sample of memory CD4+ T cells sorted from blood. The receptors here all came from a young man in good health and a related stem cell transplant donor.

Here the CDR3 DNA reads TGTGCCAGCAGCTCTCTGACTGGGACTTACGATCTGAAGCACTACGAGCAGTACTTC. Its translation is CASSSLTGTYDLKHYEQYF. This rearrangement joins TRBV7-6 to TRBJ2-5; maybe TRBD2 (6 bases). The DNA matches TRBJ2-7 better at its end, which makes the J call doubtful. CDR1 SGHVS and CDR2 FNYEAQ come from the germline V gene. The CDR3 totals 19 residues.

The chain joins TRBV7-2 to TRBJ2-7; 10 positions match TRBD1. Germline loops: CDR1 SGHTA, CDR2 FQGNSA. The CDR3 has 14 amino acids. Unmatched junction bases numbered 1, after V lost 4 bases and J lost 1 base. For the CDR3, the DNA is TGTGCCAGCAGCTGGACAGGGGGTTCCTACGAGCAGTACTTC. This translates into CASSWTGGSYEQYF.

V usage is TRBV6-6 and J usage is TRBJ1-4; no clear D gene. Deletions cut 4 bases from V and 4 bases from J, with 10 bases between. The germline V gene encodes CDR1 MNHNY and CDR2 SVGAGI (reference sequence). This CDR3 has 14 residues. The CDR3 loop is CASSWLPSNEKLFF. The CDR3 bases are TGTGCCAGCAGTTGGCTCCCCAGTAATGAAAAACTGTTTTTT.

The V and J genes are TRBV10-3 and TRBJ2-3, with D possibly matching TRBD1 (6 bases). This CDR3 has 14 residues. CDR1 and CDR2 from the germline V gene are ENHRY and SYGVKD. The V gene lost 7 bases and the J gene lost 0 bases, with 11 bases spanning the gap. This CDR3 is CAINTGISTDTQYF. In DNA form, the CDR3 reads TGTGCCATCAACACAGGGATTAGCACAGATACGCAGTATTTT.

The chain has TRBV5-1 and TRBJ2-3, with D perhaps matching TRBD2 (5 bases). V dropped 0 bases and J dropped 1 base, with 12 bases sitting between them. Germline CDR1 reads SGHRS; CDR2 reads YFSETQ. The length of the CDR3 is 16 residues. The DNA for the CDR3 is TGCGCCAGCAGCTTGGCTACTAGAATCGGCACAGATACGCAGTATTTT. Protein: CASSLATRIGTDTQYF.

The V call is TRBV11-3, the J call TRBJ2-7, with D perhaps TRBD1 (5 bases). CDR1 and CDR2 from the germline V gene are SGHNT and YENEEA. Trimming shortened V by 1 base and J by 7 bases, and 11 bases separated the two germline ends. The CDR3 is 13 residues long. In DNA form, the CDR3 reads TGTGCCAGCAGCTTAGTTCAGGGCGCAGAGCAGTACTTC. Translation gives CASSLVQGAEQYF.

V is TRBV15 and J is TRBJ2-3, with 15 bases aligning to TRBD2. This CDR3 has 16 amino acids. Germline-derived CDR1 and CDR2 are LNHNV and YYDKDF (reference sequence). V was clipped by 5 bases and J by 6 bases; unmatched bases: 6. The CDR3 spells CATSRRTSGGADTQYF. DNA for the CDR3: TGTGCCACCAGCCGCCGGACTAGCGGGGGGGCGGATACGCAGTATTTT.

The chain links TRBV7-9 to TRBJ1-2, with no clear D. This CDR3 has 14 residues. Germline loops: CDR1 SEHNR, CDR2 FQNEAQ (reference sequence). V was pared by 1 base and J by 4 bases, with 10 bases between. In DNA form, the CDR3 reads TGTGCCAGCAGCTTAGGAGGACTGACCTATGGCTACACCTTC. Its protein is CASSLGGLTYGYTF.

This clone has more than one count but fewer than ten. The chain recombines TRBV5-4 with TRBJ2-3, with 10 bases lining up with TRBD1. V lost 6 bases, J lost 4 bases, and 5 bases stayed unmatched. The CDR3 has 14 amino acids. CDR1 SGHNT and CDR2 YYREEE come from the germline V gene (reference sequence). The DNA for the CDR3 is TGTGCCAGCACTCGGGACAGGGGATCAGATACGCAGTATTTT. Translated: CASTRDRGSDTQYF. Combining the CDR3 with reference TRBV5-4 and TRBJ2-3 gives the whole variable domain ETGVTQSPTHLIKTRGQQVTLRCSSQSGHNTVSWYQQALGQGPQFIFQYYREEENGRGNFPPRFSGLQFPNYSSELNVNALELDDSALYLCASTRDRGSDTQYFGPGTRLTVL.

This clone was counted only a few times. J is TRBJ1-4 and V is TRBV19, with a weak D call TRBD1 (6 bases). Trimming shortened V by 3 bases and J by 8 bases, and 13 bases separated the two germline ends. The germline CDR1 and CDR2 sequences are LNHDA and SQIVND (reference sequence). There are 14 residues in the CDR3. The CDR3 DNA sequence: TGTGCCAGTAGTATGGCACAGGGAGGGGAAAAACTGTTTTTT. This codes for CASSMAQGGEKLFF.

A few counts support this clone. The chain uses TRBV19 and TRBJ1-1; no clear D gene. Trimming shortened V by 5 bases and J by 0 bases, and 10 bases separated the two germline ends. The V gene's germline CDR1 is LNHDA and CDR2 SQIVND (reference sequence). This CDR3 is 14 amino acids long. CDR3 region: CASSPPQMNTEAFF. The CDR3 coding sequence is TGTGCCAGTAGTCCCCCACAGATGAACACTGAAGCTTTCTTT.

This clone occurred once. The gene calls are TRBV5-6 and TRBJ2-7; 7 positions agree with TRBD2. V dropped 3 bases and J dropped 4; count of bases not matched to a gene: 13. From germline, CDR1 is SGHDT and CDR2 YYEEEE. The CDR3 is 16 amino acids. CDR3 sequence (DNA): TGTGCCAGCAGCTGGTCTTTGATTGGGGGGGGTTACGAGCAGTACTTC. Protein sequence: CASSWSLIGGGYEQYF.

This chain joins TRBV11-2 and TRBJ1-2, with TRBD1 matching over 10 bases. The CDR3 length is 18 residues. Germline V gene data show CDR1 as SGHAT and CDR2 as FQNNGV. J was trimmed by 8 bases and V by 5 bases; bases with no gene match: 20. The CDR3 DNA sequence: TGTGCCAGCAGCCCTCTTCGCCGCCAGGACAGGGGGACGAAGGGCTACACCTTC. Its translation is CASSPLRRQDRGTKGYTF.

The chain employs TRBV5-1 and TRBJ2-5; D not certain. Trimming took off 4 bases at V and 4 bases at J, with 11 bases between the two ends. The CDR3 extends over 13 amino acids. Per germline, CDR1 SGHRS and CDR2 YFSETQ. The CDR3 here is CASSPNVRETQYF. The CDR3 nucleotides read TGCGCCAGCAGCCCTAACGTGAGAGAGACCCAGTACTTC.

This chain links TRBV5-1 with TRBJ1-1; D uncertain. Trimming took off 5 bases at V and 4 bases at J, with 12 bases between the two ends. The CDR3 is made up of 13 amino acids. CDR1 is SGHRS and CDR2 is YFSETQ in the germline V gene. The CDR3 protein is CASRLGSGTEAFF. Written as DNA, the CDR3 is TGCGCCAGCAGACTTGGTTCGGGCACTGAAGCTTTCTTT.

The V call is TRBV7-2, the J call TRBJ1-2; 7 positions match TRBD1. V trimming: 5 bases; J trimming: 4 bases; junction bases outside the gene matches: 4. CDR1 and CDR2 (germline): SGHTA, FQGNSA. The CDR3 totals 13 residues. CDR3 loop: CASSPRTGYGYTF. CDR3 bases: TGTGCCAGCAGCCCTCGGACAGGCTATGGCTACACCTTC.

This clone was recorded once. The gene calls are TRBV19 and TRBJ2-7; TRBD1 matches at 11 bases. V trimming: 4 bases; J trimming: 5 bases; junction bases outside the gene matches: 1. Germline CDR1 and CDR2: LNHDA and SQIVND (reference sequence). This CDR3 contains 13 residues. CDR3 bases: TGTGCCAGTAGTAGGGACAGGGGGGACGAGCAGTACTTC. This encodes CASSRDRGDEQYF.

This chain links TRBV7-8 with TRBJ2-6; 7 positions agree with TRBD1. Germline V gene data show CDR1 as SGHVS and CDR2 as FQNEAQ. This CDR3 has 18 residues. V gave up 4 bases and J gave up 3 bases; unmatched junction bases: 12. The CDR3 region has the DNA TGTGCCAGCAGCTGGGGGACAGCGAAAGTCTTTGGGGCCAACGTCCTGACTTTC. It codes for CASSWGTAKVFGANVLTF.

The V and J genes are TRBV29-1 and TRBJ2-5, with D tentatively TRBD1 (6 bases). Germline V CDR1 and CDR2: SQVTM, ANQGSEA. The CDR3 totals 12 residues. V was clipped by 5 bases and J by 5 bases, with 12 bases between them. The CDR3 DNA follows: TGCAGCGTTTCCAGGGACACGGAGACCCAGTACTTC. Translated: CSVSRDTETQYF. Full variable domain (rest looked up from reference TRBV29-1 and TRBJ2-5): SAVISQKPSRDICQRGTSLTIQCQVDSQVTMMFWYRQQPGQSLTLIATANQGSEATYESGFVIDKFPISRPNLTFSTLTVSNMSPEDSSIYLCSVSRDTETQYFGPGTRLLVL.

For this clone: Other DNA sequences from this sample encode an identical CDR3 as well. The genes are TRBV18 and TRBJ2-6, with 8 bases fitting TRBD1. The CDR3 sequence is 16 residues long. The V gene's germline CDR1 is KGHSH and CDR2 LQKENI. J gave up 2 bases and V 2 bases, and 2 bases lay outside the gene matches. CDR3 DNA: TGTGCCAGCTCACCAAGGACAGGGACTGGGGCCAACGTCCTGACTTTC. It encodes CASSPRTGTGANVLTF.

The chain links TRBV7-2 to TRBJ1-2; 7 bases match TRBD1. The V gene's germline CDR1 is SGHTA and CDR2 FQGNSA. V shed 6 bases and J 5 bases; nucleotides not matched to a gene: 12. CDR3 size: 15 residues. This CDR3 is CASRVNRDRLYGYTF. CDR3 bases: TGTGCCAGCAGGGTAAATCGGGACAGACTTTATGGCTACACCTTC.